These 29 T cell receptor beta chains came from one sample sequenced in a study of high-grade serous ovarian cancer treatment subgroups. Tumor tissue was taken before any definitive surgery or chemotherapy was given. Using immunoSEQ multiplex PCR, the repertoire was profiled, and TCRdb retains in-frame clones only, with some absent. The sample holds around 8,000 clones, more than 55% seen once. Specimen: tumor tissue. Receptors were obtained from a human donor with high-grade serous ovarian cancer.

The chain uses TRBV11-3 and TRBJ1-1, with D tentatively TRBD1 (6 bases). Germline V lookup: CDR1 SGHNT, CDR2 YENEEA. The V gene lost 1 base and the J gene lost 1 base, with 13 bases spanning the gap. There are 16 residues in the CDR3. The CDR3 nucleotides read TGTGCCAGCAGCTTAGCGACGCAGGGGACGAACACTGAAGCTTTCTTT. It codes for CASSLATQGTNTEAFF. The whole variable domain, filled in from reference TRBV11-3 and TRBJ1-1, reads EAGVVQSPRYKIIEKKQPVAFWCNPISGHNTLYWYLQNLGQGPELLIRYENEEAVDDSQLPKDRFSAERLKGVDSTLKIQPAELGDSAVYLCASSLATQGTNTEAFFGQGTRLTVV.

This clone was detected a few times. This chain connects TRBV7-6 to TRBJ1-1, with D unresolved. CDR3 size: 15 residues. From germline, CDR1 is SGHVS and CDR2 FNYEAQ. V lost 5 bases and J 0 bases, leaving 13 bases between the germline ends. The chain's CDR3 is CASSPAMGMNTEAFF. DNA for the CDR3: TGTGCCAGCAGCCCCGCTATGGGGATGAACACTGAAGCTTTCTTT. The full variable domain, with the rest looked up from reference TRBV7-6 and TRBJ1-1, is GAGVSQSPRYKVTKRGQDVALRCDPISGHVSLYWYRQALGQGPEFLTYFNYEAQQDKSGLPNDRFSAERPEGSISTLTIQRTEQRDSAMYRCASSPAMGMNTEAFFGQGTRLTVV.

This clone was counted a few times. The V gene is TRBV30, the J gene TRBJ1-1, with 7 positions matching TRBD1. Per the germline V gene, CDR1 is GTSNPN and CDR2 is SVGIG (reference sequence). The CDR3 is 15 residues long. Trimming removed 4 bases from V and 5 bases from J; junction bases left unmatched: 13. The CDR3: CAWTAGRGLGTEAFF. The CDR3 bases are TGTGCCTGGACCGCAGGGAGGGGGCTGGGGACTGAAGCTTTCTTT.

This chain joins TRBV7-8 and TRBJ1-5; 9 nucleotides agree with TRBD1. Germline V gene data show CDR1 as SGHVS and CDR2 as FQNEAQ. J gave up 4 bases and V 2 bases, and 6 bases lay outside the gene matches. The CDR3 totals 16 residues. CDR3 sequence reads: CASSLSGTGRNQPQHF. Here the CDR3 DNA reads TGTGCCAGCAGCTTAAGTGGGACAGGGAGAAATCAGCCCCAGCATTTT.

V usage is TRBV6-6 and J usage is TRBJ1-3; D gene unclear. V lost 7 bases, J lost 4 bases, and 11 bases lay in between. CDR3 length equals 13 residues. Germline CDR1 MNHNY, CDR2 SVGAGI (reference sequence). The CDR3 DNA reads TGTGCCAGCACCGAACGAGCCGGAAACACCATATATTTT. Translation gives CASTERAGNTIYF.

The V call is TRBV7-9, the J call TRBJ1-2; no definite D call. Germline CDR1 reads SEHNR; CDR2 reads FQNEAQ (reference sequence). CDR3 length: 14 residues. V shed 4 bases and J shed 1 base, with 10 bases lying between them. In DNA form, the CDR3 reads TGTGCCAGCAGCTATCAAGGGCATAACTATGGCTACACCTTC. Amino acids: CASSYQGHNYGYTF.

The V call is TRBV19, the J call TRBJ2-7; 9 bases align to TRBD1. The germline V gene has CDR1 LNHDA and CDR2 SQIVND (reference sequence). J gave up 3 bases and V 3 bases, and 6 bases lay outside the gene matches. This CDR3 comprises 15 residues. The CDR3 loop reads CASSIAGTGNYEQYF. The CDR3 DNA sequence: TGTGCCAGTAGTATCGCCGGGACAGGGAACTACGAGCAGTACTTC. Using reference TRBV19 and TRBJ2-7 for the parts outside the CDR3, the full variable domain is DGGITQSPKYLFRKEGQNVTLSCEQNLNHDAMYWYRQDPGQGLRLIYYSQIVNDFQKGDIAEGYSVSREKKESFPLTVTSAQKNPTAFYLCASSIAGTGNYEQYFGPGTRLTVT.

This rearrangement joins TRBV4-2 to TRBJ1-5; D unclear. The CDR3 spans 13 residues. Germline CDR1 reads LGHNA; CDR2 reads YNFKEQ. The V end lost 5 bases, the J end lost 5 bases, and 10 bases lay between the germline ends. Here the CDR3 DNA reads TGTGCCAGCAGCACCTTCCCGGATCAGCCCCAGCATTTT. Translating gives CASSTFPDQPQHF.

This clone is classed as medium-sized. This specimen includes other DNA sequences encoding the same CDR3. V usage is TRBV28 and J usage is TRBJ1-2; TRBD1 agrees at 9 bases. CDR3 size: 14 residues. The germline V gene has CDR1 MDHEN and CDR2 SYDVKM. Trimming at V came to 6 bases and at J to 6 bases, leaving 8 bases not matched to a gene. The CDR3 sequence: CASSRGQGRDGYTF. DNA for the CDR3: TGTGCCAGCAGCCGGGGACAGGGAAGGGATGGCTACACCTTC.

DNA for the CDR3: TGTGCCAGCAGTTTAAGGACAGTCCCTCAGCCCCAGCATTTT. It codes for CASSLRTVPQPQHF. The chain uses TRBV28 and TRBJ1-5, with D possibly being TRBD1 (6 bases). The V end was cut by 2 bases, the J end by 6 bases, with 11 bases between. The CDR3 sequence is 14 residues long. Germline V gives CDR1 MDHEN, CDR2 SYDVKM. The whole variable domain, filled in from reference TRBV28 and TRBJ1-5, reads DVKVTQSSRYLVKRTGEKVFLECVQDMDHENMFWYRQDPGLGLRLIYFSYDVKMKEKGDIPEGYSVSREKKERFSLILESASTNQTSMYLCASSLRTVPQPQHFGDGTRLSIL.

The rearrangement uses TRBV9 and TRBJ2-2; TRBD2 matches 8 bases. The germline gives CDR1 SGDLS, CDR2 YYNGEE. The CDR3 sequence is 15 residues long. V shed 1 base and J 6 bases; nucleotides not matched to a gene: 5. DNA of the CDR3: TGTGCCAGCAGCGTACAAGCGGGAGTCCCCGGGGAGCTGTTTTTT. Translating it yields CASSVQAGVPGELFF.

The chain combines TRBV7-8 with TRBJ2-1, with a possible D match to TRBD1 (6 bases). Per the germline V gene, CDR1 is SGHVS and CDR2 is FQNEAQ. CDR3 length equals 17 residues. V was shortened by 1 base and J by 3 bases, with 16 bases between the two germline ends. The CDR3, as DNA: TGTGCCAGCAGCTTAGGGAGTACAGGGCTGATCTACAATGAGCAGTTCTTC. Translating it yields CASSLGSTGLIYNEQFF.

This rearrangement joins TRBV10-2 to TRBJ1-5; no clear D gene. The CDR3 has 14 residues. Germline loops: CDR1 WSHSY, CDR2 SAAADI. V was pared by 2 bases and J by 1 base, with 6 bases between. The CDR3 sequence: CASSEGGSNQPQHF. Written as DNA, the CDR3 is TGCGCCAGCAGTGAGGGAGGGAGCAATCAGCCCCAGCATTTT.

The CDR3 DNA reads TGTGCCAGTAGTCGACTAGCGGGAGGGTCCTACGAGCAGTACTTC. Its translation is CASSRLAGGSYEQYF. The chain employs TRBV19 and TRBJ2-7; 14 bases are shared with TRBD2. The CDR3 consists of 15 residues. V lost 5 bases, J lost 1 base, and 1 base stayed unmatched. Germline V CDR1 and CDR2: LNHDA, SQIVND (reference sequence).

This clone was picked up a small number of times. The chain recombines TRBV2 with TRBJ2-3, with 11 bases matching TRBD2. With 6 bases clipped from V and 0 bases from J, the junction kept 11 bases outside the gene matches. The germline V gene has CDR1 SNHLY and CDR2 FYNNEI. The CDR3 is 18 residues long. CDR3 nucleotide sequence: TGTGCCAGCAGGCTGAGGGCTAGCGGGAGGACTAGCACAGATACGCAGTATTTT. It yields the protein CASRLRASGRTSTDTQYF.

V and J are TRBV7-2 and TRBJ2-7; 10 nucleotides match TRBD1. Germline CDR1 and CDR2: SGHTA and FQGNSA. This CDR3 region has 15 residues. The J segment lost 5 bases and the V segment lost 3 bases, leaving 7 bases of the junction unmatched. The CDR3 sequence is CASSFPGQGSHEQYF. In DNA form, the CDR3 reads TGTGCCAGCAGCTTTCCGGGACAGGGGAGCCACGAGCAGTACTTC.

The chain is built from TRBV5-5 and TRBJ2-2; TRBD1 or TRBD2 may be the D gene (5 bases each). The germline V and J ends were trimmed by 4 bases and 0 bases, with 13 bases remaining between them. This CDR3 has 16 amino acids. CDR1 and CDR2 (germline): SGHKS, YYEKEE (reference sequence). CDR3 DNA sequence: TGTGCCAGCAGCCAATCCGGGACGGCGAACACCGGGGAGCTGTTTTTT. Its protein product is CASSQSGTANTGELFF.

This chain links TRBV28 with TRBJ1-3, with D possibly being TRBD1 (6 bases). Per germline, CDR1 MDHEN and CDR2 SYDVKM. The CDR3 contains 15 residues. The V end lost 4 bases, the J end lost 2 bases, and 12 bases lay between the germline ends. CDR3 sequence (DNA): TGTGCCAGCAGTTCAGGGGAGGGGGCTGGAAACACCATATATTTT. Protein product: CASSSGEGAGNTIYF.

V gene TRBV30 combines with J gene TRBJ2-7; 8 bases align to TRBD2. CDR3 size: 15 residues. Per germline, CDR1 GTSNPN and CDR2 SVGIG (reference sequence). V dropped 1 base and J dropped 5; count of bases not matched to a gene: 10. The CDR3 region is CAWSEGAGVSDEQYF. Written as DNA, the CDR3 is TGTGCCTGGAGTGAGGGAGCGGGAGTTTCCGACGAGCAGTACTTC.

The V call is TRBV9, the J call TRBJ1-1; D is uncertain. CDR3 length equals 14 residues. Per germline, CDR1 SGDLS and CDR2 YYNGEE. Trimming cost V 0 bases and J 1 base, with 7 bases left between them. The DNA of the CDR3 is TGTGCCAGCAGCGTAGATGCGGGGAACACTGAAGCTTTCTTT. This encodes CASSVDAGNTEAFF.

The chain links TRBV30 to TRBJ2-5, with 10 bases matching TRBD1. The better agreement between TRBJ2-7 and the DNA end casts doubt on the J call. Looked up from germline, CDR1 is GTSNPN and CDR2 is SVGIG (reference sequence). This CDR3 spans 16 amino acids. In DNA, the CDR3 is TGTGCCTGGACCCCCAAAGACAGGGGGCTTTCGAACGAGCAGTACTTC. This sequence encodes CAWTPKDRGLSNEQYF.

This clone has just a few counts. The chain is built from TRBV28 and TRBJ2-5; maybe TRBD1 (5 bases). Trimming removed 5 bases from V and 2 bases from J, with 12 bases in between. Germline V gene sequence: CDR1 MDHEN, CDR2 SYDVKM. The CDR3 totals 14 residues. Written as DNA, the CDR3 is TGTGCCAGCAGTAGTGCGACAGTTCAAGAGACCCAGTACTTC. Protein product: CASSSATVQETQYF.

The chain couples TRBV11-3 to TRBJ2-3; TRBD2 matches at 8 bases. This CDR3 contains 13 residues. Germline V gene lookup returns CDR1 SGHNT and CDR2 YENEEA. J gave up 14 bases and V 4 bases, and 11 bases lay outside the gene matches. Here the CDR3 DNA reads TGTGCCAGCAGCTATCCCAGCGGGAGTTTTACGTATTTT. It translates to CASSYPSGSFTYF.

The CDR3 DNA reads TGTGCCAGCAGCGCTAACAGGGAAGCCGGGGAGCTGTTTTTT. Translated, it gives CASSANREAGELFF. The chain links TRBV7-2 to TRBJ2-2; D possibly corresponds to TRBD1 (6 bases). This CDR3 region has 14 residues. The germline gives CDR1 SGHTA, CDR2 FQGNSA. The V end lost 5 bases, the J end lost 6 bases, and 13 bases lay between the germline ends.

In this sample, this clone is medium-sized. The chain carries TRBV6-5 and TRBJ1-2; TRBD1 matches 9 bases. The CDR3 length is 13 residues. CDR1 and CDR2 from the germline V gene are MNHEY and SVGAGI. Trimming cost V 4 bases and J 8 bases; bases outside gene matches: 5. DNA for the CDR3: TGTGCCAGCAGTTCGGGACAGGGTTCGGGCTACACCTTC. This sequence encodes CASSSGQGSGYTF.

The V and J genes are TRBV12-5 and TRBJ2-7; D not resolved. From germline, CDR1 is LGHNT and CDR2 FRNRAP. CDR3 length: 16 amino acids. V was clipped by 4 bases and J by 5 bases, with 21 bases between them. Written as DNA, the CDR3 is TGTGCTAGTGGTTCGAGTGGGGAAGGGTGGAAAAACGAGCAGTACTTC. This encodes CASGSSGEGWKNEQYF. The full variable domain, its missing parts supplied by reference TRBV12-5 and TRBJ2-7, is DARVTQTPRHKVTEMGQEVTMRCQPILGHNTVFWYRQTMMQGLELLAYFRNRAPLDDSGMPKDRFSAEMPDATLATLKIQPSEPRDSAVYFCASGSSGEGWKNEQYFGPGTRLTVT.

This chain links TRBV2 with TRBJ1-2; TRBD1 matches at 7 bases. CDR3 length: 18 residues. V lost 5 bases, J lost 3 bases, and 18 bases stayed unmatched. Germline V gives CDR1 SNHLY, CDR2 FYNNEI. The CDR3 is CASSFGREQGRMDYGYTF. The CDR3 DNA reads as TGTGCCAGCAGTTTCGGGCGGGAACAGGGGAGGATGGACTATGGCTACACCTTC.

CDR3 in amino acids: CASSLGQGVNHEQYF. CDR3 coding DNA: TGTGCCAGCAGCTTAGGACAGGGCGTAAATCACGAGCAGTACTTC. This chain links TRBV13 with TRBJ2-5, with D possibly TRBD1 on 6 matching bases. The DNA end favors TRBJ2-7, so the J call may be wrong. CDR1 is PRHDT and CDR2 is FYEKMQ in the germline V gene (reference sequence). The CDR3 spans 15 residues.

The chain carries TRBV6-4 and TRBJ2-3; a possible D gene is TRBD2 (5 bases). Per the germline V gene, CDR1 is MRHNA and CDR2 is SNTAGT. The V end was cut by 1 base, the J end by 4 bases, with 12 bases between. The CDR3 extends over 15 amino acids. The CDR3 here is CASSDLGGSSDTQYF. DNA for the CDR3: TGTGCCAGCAGTGACTTAGGAGGAAGCTCAGATACGCAGTATTTT.